The source of this T cell receptor beta chain is a study of control samples from healthy donors and cancer patients. The CDR3 runs to 12 residues. V shed 5 bases and J shed 6 bases, with 11 bases lying between them. CDR1 PRHDT and CDR2 FYEKMQ come from the germline V gene (reference sequence). Sequencing was performed with immunoSEQ multiplex PCR; in TCRdb, only in-frame clones are kept and a portion is missing. The data hold roughly 120,000 clones, with about 87% observed a single time. Sequencing used blood. The receptor was isolated from a man aged 35-49 years in good health. The chain has TRBV13 and TRBJ2-7, with D perhaps being TRBD1 or TRBD2 (5 bases each). The CDR3 sequence: CASSPPGGEQYF. The CDR3 bases are TGTGCCAGCAGCCCGCCTGGGGGCGAGCAGTACTTC.